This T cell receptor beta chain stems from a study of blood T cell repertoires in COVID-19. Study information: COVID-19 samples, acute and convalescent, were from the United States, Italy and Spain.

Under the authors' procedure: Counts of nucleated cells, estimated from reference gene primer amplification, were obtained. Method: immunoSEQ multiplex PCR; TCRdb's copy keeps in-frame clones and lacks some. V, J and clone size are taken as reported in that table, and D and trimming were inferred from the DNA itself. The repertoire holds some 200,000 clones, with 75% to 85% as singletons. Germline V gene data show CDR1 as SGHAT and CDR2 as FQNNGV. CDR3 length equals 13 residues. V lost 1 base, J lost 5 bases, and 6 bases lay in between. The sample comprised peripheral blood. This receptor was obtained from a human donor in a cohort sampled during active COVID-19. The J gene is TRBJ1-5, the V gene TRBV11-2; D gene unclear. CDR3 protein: CASSLVSHQPQHF. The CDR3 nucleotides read TGTGCCAGCAGCTTAGTGAGCCATCAGCCCCAGCATTTT.